The clone carrying this T cell receptor (beta chain) appeared a single time. Other DNA variants within this sample encode the same CDR3. This record belongs to a study of shared clonotypes between healthy human individuals. Germline-derived CDR1 and CDR2 are KGHSH and LQKENI. The CDR3 runs to 13 residues. The V gene lost 3 bases and the J gene lost 4 bases, with 10 bases spanning the gap. Sequencing used immunoSEQ multiplex PCR; TCRdb keeps in-frame clones, though not all of them. Of about 2.3 million clones listed, about 90% were seen once; the top ten hold around 0.35%. Sequencing was carried out using naive CD4+ T cells from PBMCs. Subset of the sample: CD45RA+ positively selected. V gene TRBV18 combines with J gene TRBJ2-7, with D perhaps matching TRBD2 (5 bases). This clonotype was obtained from a man younger than 30 in good health. Some clones in this sample may be carry-over from other donors' samples. CDR3 amino acids: CASSPGRGYEQYF. CDR3 coding DNA: TGTGCCAGCTCACCGGGTCGAGGGTACGAGCAGTACTTC.